This T cell receptor beta chain was recorded in a study of CD8 T cells in ankylosing spondylitis. Study-level results: Blood from ankylosing spondylitis patients appeared to carry a characteristic roughly eight-variant TCR beta motif. Disease-linked clones, CD8+, were relatively rare in peripheral blood.

Concerning this clonotype itself: Its antigen is not known. This sequence may be a read error, since a much larger clone differs from it by one base.

TCRdb reanalysed the 5' RACE reads using MiXCR and keeps one entry per CDR3 protein. The table records some 700,000 distinct CDR3 sequences, under 20% of them present only once. This CDR3 has 17 amino acids. Germline V gene sequence: CDR1 DFQATT, CDR2 SNEGSKA (reference sequence). The origin of this receptor is a male donor with ankylosing spondylitis. J is TRBJ2-6 and V is TRBV20-1; TRBD2 aligns across 8 bases. Specimen: blood, either unsorted or a sorted T cell fraction (not recorded which). This CDR3 is CCATGGSGTSGANVLTF. The DNA of the CDR3 is TGCTGTGCCACCGGGGGTAGCGGGACCTCTGGGGCCAACGTCCTGACTTTC.